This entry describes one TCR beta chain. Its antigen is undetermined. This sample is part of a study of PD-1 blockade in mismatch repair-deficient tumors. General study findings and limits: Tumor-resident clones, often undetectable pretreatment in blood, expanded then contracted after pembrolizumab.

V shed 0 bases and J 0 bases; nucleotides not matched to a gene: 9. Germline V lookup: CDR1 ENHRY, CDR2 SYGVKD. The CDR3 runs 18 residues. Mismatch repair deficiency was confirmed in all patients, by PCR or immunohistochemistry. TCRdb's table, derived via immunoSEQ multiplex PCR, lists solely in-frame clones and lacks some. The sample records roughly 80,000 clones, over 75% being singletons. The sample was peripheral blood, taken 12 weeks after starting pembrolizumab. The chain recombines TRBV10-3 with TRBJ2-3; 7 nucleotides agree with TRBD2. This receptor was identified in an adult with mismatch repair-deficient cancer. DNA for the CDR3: TGTGCCATCAGTGAGTCCAAGATAGCGGGTGCTAGCACAGATACGCAGTATTTT. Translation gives CAISESKIAGASTDTQYF.